Listed here are 19 T cell receptor beta chains from one sample, sequenced in a study of neurological immune-mediated disorders. TCRdb fed the 5' RACE reads into MiXCR, producing one record per CDR3 protein. The profile shows some 65,000 distinct CDR3 sequences, 4.1% of them singletons. The source material was PBMCs. These receptors were collected from a man aged 45 to 65 with multiple sclerosis.

This clonotype was counted at least ten times. The chain links TRBV5-1 to TRBJ2-7; D may be TRBD1 (5 bases). The CDR3 length is 14 residues. CDR1 is SGHRS and CDR2 is YFSETQ in the germline V gene. The V end was cut by 0 bases, the J end by 3 bases, with 10 bases between. CDR3 region: CASSLARQGYEQYF. CDR3 in DNA: TGCGCCAGCAGCTTGGCCCGGCAGGGCTACGAGCAGTACTTC.

In its sample, this clonotype was seen many times. The chain recombines TRBV3-1 with TRBJ1-5, with a tentative D call TRBD1 (6 bases). The V and J ends lost 8 bases and 1 base respectively, with 12 bases between them. The length of the CDR3 is 14 residues. Germline-derived CDR1 and CDR2 are LGHDT and YNNKEL (reference sequence). The CDR3 sequence: CASSLQGSNQPQHF. The CDR3 bases are TGTGCCAGCTCGTTACAGGGAAGCAATCAGCCCCAGCATTTT.

This clonotype has a count of ten or more. This chain joins TRBV7-9 and TRBJ2-2, with TRBD2 matching 10 bases. CDR1 is SEHNR, CDR2 FQNEAQ, per germline (reference sequence). V lost 6 bases and J lost 3; bases outside the gene matches: 10. The CDR3 sequence is 17 residues long. CDR3 in amino acids: CASRRGRLAGDTGELFF. The DNA of the CDR3 is TGTGCCAGCAGACGGGGGAGGCTAGCGGGAGACACCGGGGAGCTGTTTTTT.

This clonotype was seen ten or more times. The V and J genes are TRBV5-5 and TRBJ2-5; the D call may be TRBD1 or TRBD2 (6 bases each). From germline, CDR1 is SGHKS and CDR2 YYEKEE (reference sequence). The CDR3 length is 15 residues. V dropped 7 bases and J dropped 2 bases, with 18 bases sitting between them. CDR3 region: CASRGLLALQETQYF. The CDR3 nucleotides are TGTGCCAGCCGGGGGCTACTCGCGCTACAAGAGACCCAGTACTTC.

This clonotype was observed many times. This chain links TRBV10-2 with TRBJ1-6; D not resolved. This CDR3 is built from 12 residues. Germline CDR1 WSHSY, CDR2 SAAADI. V lost 7 bases to trimming and J lost 7 bases, with 8 bases between them. As DNA, the CDR3 is TGCGCCAGCACGGGTCGGAATTCACCCCTCCACTTT. This encodes CASTGRNSPLHF.

This clonotype was detected many times. The V call is TRBV3-1, the J call TRBJ2-1, with D perhaps TRBD1 (6 bases). The CDR3 loop spans 17 amino acids. The germline V and J ends were trimmed by 0 bases and 4 bases, with 16 bases remaining between them. CDR1 LGHDT and CDR2 YNNKEL come from the germline V gene (reference sequence). The CDR3 here is CASSQDAGTRPYNEQFF. The CDR3, as DNA: TGTGCCAGCAGCCAAGATGCAGGGACAAGGCCTTACAATGAGCAGTTCTTC.

About this clonotype itself: Possible read error: a much larger clone is one base away. The chain is built from TRBV5-1 and TRBJ2-3; no clear D. CDR3 length: 15 residues. CDR1 and CDR2 (germline): SGHRS, YFSETQ. The V and J ends lost 0 bases and 6 bases respectively, with 14 bases between them. This chain's CDR3 is CASSLVGIVIDTQYF. In DNA, the CDR3 is TGCGCCAGCAGCTTGGTCGGAATAGTCATCGATACGCAGTATTTT.

This clonotype was seen at least ten times. V and J are TRBV7-8 and TRBJ1-4; D is uncertain. The V gene's germline CDR1 is SGHVS and CDR2 FQNEAQ. This CDR3 is 16 amino acids long. V was trimmed by 1 base and J by 7 bases, leaving 16 bases between them. The CDR3 region has the DNA TGTGCCAGCAGCTTAGGGTCAGCCTTGGGTGGTGAAAAACTGTTTTTT. It yields the protein CASSLGSALGGEKLFF.

This clonotype was observed a few times. The chain couples TRBV18 to TRBJ2-1; D possibly corresponds to TRBD1 (6 bases). CDR1 and CDR2 from the germline V gene are KGHSH and LQKENI. CDR3 length: 14 amino acids. The V gene lost 4 bases and the J gene lost 0 bases, with 7 bases spanning the gap. The CDR3 protein is CASSRDTSYNEQFF. CDR3 DNA sequence: TGTGCCAGCTCACGGGACACCTCCTACAATGAGCAGTTCTTC.

This clonotype was detected ten times or more. The chain combines TRBV12-3 or TRBV12-4 with TRBJ2-1; D is unresolved. The CDR3 is made up of 14 amino acids. Trimming cost V 7 bases and J 0 bases, with 10 bases left between them. CDR3 protein: CASMRRSSYNEQFF. The DNA for the CDR3 is TGTGCCAGCATGCGCCGAAGCTCCTACAATGAGCAGTTCTTC.

This clonotype occurred many times. This chain joins TRBV5-1 and TRBJ1-1; D uncertain. V lost 2 bases and J lost 0, with 11 bases in between. The CDR3 spans 15 residues. Looked up from germline, CDR1 is SGHRS and CDR2 is YFSETQ. CDR3 residues: CASSFYRPVNTEAFF. The CDR3 bases are TGCGCCAGCAGCTTCTACCGTCCGGTGAACACTGAAGCTTTCTTT.

V gene TRBV4-2 combines with J gene TRBJ2-1; D ambiguous. This CDR3 is built from 16 residues. Trimming removed 6 bases from V and 0 bases from J, with 15 bases in between. Per germline, CDR1 LGHNA and CDR2 YNFKEQ. CDR3 bases: TGTGCCAGCAGTGGTGGTGGGTCTAGCTCCTACAATGAGCAGTTCTTC. Its translation: CASSGGGSSSYNEQFF.

The table lists this clonotype with many counts. The V gene is TRBV15, the J gene TRBJ2-1, with 9 bases matching TRBD2. Germline trimming cut 5 bases from V and 6 bases from J; bases unmatched to any gene: 8. Per germline, CDR1 LNHNV and CDR2 YYDKDF (reference sequence). There are 15 residues in the CDR3. This CDR3 is CATSEEGLAGNEQFF. The CDR3 nucleotides read TGTGCCACCAGCGAGGAGGGACTAGCAGGCAATGAGCAGTTCTTC.

This clonotype was observed a handful of times. This chain uses TRBV30 with TRBJ1-1; D remains ambiguous. Germline assignment: CDR1 GTSNPN and CDR2 SVGIG (reference sequence). This CDR3 is built from 16 residues. The germline V and J ends were trimmed by 1 base and 0 bases, with 15 bases remaining between them. In DNA form, the CDR3 reads TGTGCCTGGAGTGCTCATTCGACACACGTGAACACTGAAGCTTTCTTT. Its translation: CAWSAHSTHVNTEAFF.

This clonotype has a count of ten or more. The chain joins TRBV10-3 to TRBJ2-5; possibly TRBD1 for D (5 bases). V shed 6 bases and J shed 2 bases, with 7 bases lying between them. CDR1 is ENHRY and CDR2 is SYGVKD in the germline V gene. This CDR3 has 12 residues. CDR3 sequence: CAISRTQETQYF. Written as DNA, the CDR3 is TGTGCCATCAGCCGGACACAAGAGACCCAGTACTTC.

The chain links TRBV15 to TRBJ2-5; D is unclear. CDR1 is LNHNV and CDR2 is YYDKDF in the germline V gene (reference sequence). The CDR3 spans 12 residues. Trimming removed 0 bases at V and 5 bases at J, with 4 bases between. CDR3 bases: TGTGCCACCAGCAGAGATGTCGAGACCCAGTACTTC. Residues: CATSRDVETQYF.

Details on this clonotype: This clone may be a read error of a much larger clone one base away. The chain links TRBV15 to TRBJ1-1, with D perhaps TRBD1 (5 bases). Trimming left V 7 bases short and J 4 bases short, with 22 bases between. Germline CDR1 and CDR2: LNHNV and YYDKDF (reference sequence). There are 16 residues in the CDR3. The CDR3 region has the DNA TGTGCCACCAAGGTCCCAGGGACCCCGGGGATCACTGAAGCTTTCTTT. Protein sequence: CATKVPGTPGITEAFF.

This clonotype was counted ten times or more. V gene TRBV27 combines with J gene TRBJ1-1; TRBD1 is a possible D gene (5 bases). Germline V lookup: CDR1 MNHEY, CDR2 SMNVEV (reference sequence). Trimming took off 5 bases at V and 7 bases at J, with 14 bases between the two ends. This CDR3 is 13 amino acids long. CDR3 nucleotides: TGTGCCAGCAGTCCCCGACAGCCCTATGAAGCTTTCTTT. Translating gives CASSPRQPYEAFF.

This clonotype was seen repeatedly, ten times or more. The chain has TRBV7-8 and TRBJ2-5; D gene ambiguous. Germline V gene lookup returns CDR1 SGHVS and CDR2 FQNEAQ. This CDR3 is 14 amino acids long. V lost 2 bases and J lost 0, with 7 bases in between. For the CDR3, the DNA is TGTGCCAGCAGCTTATGGCGGTACCAAGAGACCCAGTACTTC. Translation gives CASSLWRYQETQYF.